The T cell receptor (beta chain) under discussion was sequenced for a study of T cells after yellow fever vaccination (dated by TCRdb to about 2019). About the full investigation: The SMART-Seq v4 Ultra Low Input RNA kit was used to prepare libraries from fractions with low cell numbers. Two healthy male donors, one aged 18 to 30 and one aged 30 to 40 years, made up the cohort. To follow T-cell clones before and after primary and booster YFV17D yellow fever vaccination, bulk TCR alpha and beta repertoires were sequenced over time. Blood samples were taken at several timepoints before and after primary and secondary immunization, and bulk PBMC replicates and cell subsets were isolated. Findings and caveats that apply to the study as a whole: Most clones expanded after primary vaccination were re-detected after the booster (approximately 95% of CD4 and approximately 89% of CD8), suggesting broad memory maintenance. A small share of clonotypes occurred in both CD4 and CD8 compartments, likely arising from convergent recombination. Compared with the primary T-cell response, the secondary T-cell response was faster but weaker, reaching its peak on day 5 rather than on day 15. The study included only a couple of donors, which limits how far the findings can be generalized. FACS-sorted repertoires could contain abundant contaminating clonotypes from the bulk population, so computational filtering was required.

TCR cDNA was synthesized by 5'RACE template switching, which introduced a universal primer site and unique molecular identifiers. Priming for cDNA synthesis came from both the TCR alpha and TCR beta constant segments. Library amplification used two PCR steps, and the second PCR step added sample barcodes and sequencing adapters. Sequencing of libraries was done on Illumina HiSeq 2500 (2x100 bp) or NovaSeq (2x150 bp). On the authors' methods: Reads were demultiplexed and collapsed into UMI consensus sequences with MIGEC, and V(D)J alignment was performed with MiXCR. Clonotypes responding to the vaccine were identified with edgeR on replicate PBMC samples, with the criteria of FDR below 0.01 and a log2 fold change above 5 up to day 15. CD4 or CD8 identity was assigned to each bulk clonotype according to whether the clonotype was present at higher abundance in the sequenced CD4 repertoire or the sequenced CD8 repertoire. The public sequencing data were trimmed at Q25 with fastp and processed into clonotypes with MiXCR by TCRdb, which kept only in-frame beta chains. Rows are combined by CDR3 protein, so each entry shows the most common genes and DNA. The V and J calls, along with clone size, are taken from TCRdb and not from the paper's own processing. The sample table records 600,000 to 750,000 distinct CDR3 sequences; 9% to 15% of these occur just once. The ten largest account for 15% of the sample.

The germline V gene sets CDR1 to MNHNS and CDR2 to SASEGT. The CDR3 runs 18 residues from the cysteine to the phenylalanine. Only the CDR3 DNA is retained, 54 bases long and in frame from the first base. V is trimmed back by 6 bases and J by 4 bases, and the junction contains 12 bases that no gene match accounts for. This clonotype was detected only a few times. The target of this receptor is not known. Within one base of it there is no much larger clone, and no base qualities were kept. The sample's treatment or condition label, in plain terms: live attenuated yellow fever vaccine strain. At each blood-draw timepoint, two biological replicates of bulk PBMCs were collected. PBMCs were isolated from peripheral blood using a standard Ficoll-Paque protocol. RNA was extracted with TriZol from bulk PBMCs, CD4 and CD8 fractions, and dextramer-positive and dextramer-negative fractions.

Rearrangement joined TRBV6-1 to TRBJ2-2; 12 bases in between match TRBD1. The sequence was collected from a man aged 25 to 40 who received the YFV17D yellow fever vaccine. The sample here was PBMCs, taken on the day of the yellow fever booster vaccination. CDR3 sequence: CASSGSLGQGAPTGELFF. Read as DNA, the sequence is TGTGCCAGCAGCGGGAGCTTGGGACAGGGGGCCCCCACCGGGGAGCTGTTTTTT.